This T cell receptor beta chain was captured in a study of cytomegalovirus exposure and HLA in healthy donors. Whole-study results and caveats: Available immune exposure information covered CMV serostatus only. In a later analysis, a missense DCLRE1C variant was linked to TCR beta V- and J-gene trimming. When a later analysis compared HLA-associated TCR beta chains with equally common others, the HLA-associated chains turned out to be more clonally expanded and to have lower generation probabilities.

The study ran its PCR with 60 Vbeta and 13 Jbeta primers. TCRdb's table, derived via immunoSEQ multiplex PCR, lists solely in-frame clones and lacks some. The sample includes 170,000 or so clones, roughly 78% of them seen just once. Everyone who donated was a healthy bone marrow donor. The CDR3 spans 14 residues. The germline V gene has CDR1 SGHRS and CDR2 YFSETQ. V was shortened by 1 base and J by 4 bases, with 8 bases between the two germline ends. In the case of this clone: Its antigen remains unidentified.

Sample: PBMCs. The clonotype comes from a woman between 40 and 55 years old in good health and CMV-seronegative. This chain uses TRBV5-1 with TRBJ1-4; D remains ambiguous. DNA for the CDR3: TGCGCCAGCAGCTTGTCAGTGCTTAATGAAAAACTGTTTTTT. Protein: CASSLSVLNEKLFF.